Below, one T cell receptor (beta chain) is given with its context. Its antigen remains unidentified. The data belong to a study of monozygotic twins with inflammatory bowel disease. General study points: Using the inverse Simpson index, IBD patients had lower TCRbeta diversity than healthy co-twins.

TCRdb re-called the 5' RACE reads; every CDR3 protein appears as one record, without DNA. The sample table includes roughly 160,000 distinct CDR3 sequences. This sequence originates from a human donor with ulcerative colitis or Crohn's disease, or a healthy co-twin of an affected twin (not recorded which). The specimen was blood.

The chain's CDR3 is CASSFPADLGNEQFF. The J gene is TRBJ2-1, the V gene TRBV12-3 or TRBV12-4; TCRdb picks TRBD2, but there is no DNA to check that call. The CDR3 runs 15 residues.